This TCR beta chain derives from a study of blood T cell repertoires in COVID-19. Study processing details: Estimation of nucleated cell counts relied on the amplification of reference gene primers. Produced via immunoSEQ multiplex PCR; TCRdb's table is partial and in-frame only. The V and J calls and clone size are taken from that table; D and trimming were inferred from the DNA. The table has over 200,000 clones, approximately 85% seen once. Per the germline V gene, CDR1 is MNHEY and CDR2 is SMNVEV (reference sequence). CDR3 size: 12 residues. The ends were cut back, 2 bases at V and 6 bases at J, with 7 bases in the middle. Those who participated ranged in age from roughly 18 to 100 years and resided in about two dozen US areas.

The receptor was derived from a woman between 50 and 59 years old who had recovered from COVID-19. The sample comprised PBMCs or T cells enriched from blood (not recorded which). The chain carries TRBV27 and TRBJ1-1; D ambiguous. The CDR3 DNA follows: TGTGCCAGCAGTTTAACGGGTTCTGAAGCTTTCTTT. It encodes CASSLTGSEAFF.